The 32 T cell receptor beta chains listed next were all sequenced from one sample in a study of CD8+CD57+ T cells in acquired aplastic anemia. Genomic DNA provided the template from which TCR beta VDJ and CDR3 profiles were obtained. TCRdb itself ran the reads through MiXCR, one entry per CDR3 protein. The top ten clones hold 2.5% to 3% of a sample with about 130,000 distinct CDR3 sequences, about 46% of them seen once. The sequencing input was sorted CD4+, CD8+, or CD8+CD57+ T cells (not recorded which) from PBMCs. These receptors all come from a human donor in good health, serving as a control.

The chain recombines TRBV19 with TRBJ1-5; the match to TRBD1 covers 8 bases. The CDR3 contains 15 residues. The germline V gene encodes CDR1 LNHDA and CDR2 SQIVND (reference sequence). Trimming removed 6 bases from V and 2 bases from J; junction bases left unmatched: 6. The CDR3 loop is CASSPRTGRNQPQHF. As DNA, the CDR3 is TGTGCCAGTAGCCCCCGGACAGGGCGCAATCAGCCCCAGCATTTT.

This clonotype has at least ten counts. This chain joins TRBV3-1 and TRBJ2-5; possibly TRBD2 for D (7 bases). The CDR3 is 15 amino acids. In germline, CDR1 is LGHDT, CDR2 YNNKEL (reference sequence). Trimming stripped 1 base from V and 10 bases from J, with 19 bases between. The CDR3 nucleotides are TGTGCCAGCAGCCAAGGTCGGGGGGCCGGGGTGGTCCAGTACTTC. As protein: CASSQGRGAGVVQYF.

This clonotype was found once. V is TRBV10-3 and J is TRBJ1-5; D not resolved. Looked up from germline, CDR1 is ENHRY and CDR2 is SYGVKD. With 10 bases removed from V and 5 bases from J, the gap between germline ends came to 15 bases. The CDR3 covers 13 residues. The CDR3 bases are TGTGCCAGCAGCCCTGCATGGGATCAGCCCCAGCATTTT. Protein: CASSPAWDQPQHF.

This sequence joins TRBV20-1 and TRBJ2-1, with D perhaps TRBD2 (6 bases). This CDR3 is built from 13 residues. V gave up 7 bases and J gave up 2 bases, with 12 bases separating them. Germline CDR1 DFQATT, CDR2 SNEGSKA (reference sequence). The CDR3 reads CSVAGPTYNEQFF. The CDR3 region has the DNA TGCAGTGTGGCGGGGCCGACCTACAATGAGCAGTTCTTC.

This clonotype has a handful of counts. An end of the junction does not agree with germline; a read error may underlie this. This chain joins TRBV9 and TRBJ2-7; D uncertain. Germline CDR1 SGDLS, CDR2 YYNGEE. The length of the CDR3 is 15 residues. The CDR3 DNA sequence: TGTGCCAGCAGTGTAGAGATCGGGCCTACCTACGAGCAGTACTTC. This translates into CASSVEIGPTYEQYF. The full variable domain, its missing parts supplied by reference TRBV9 and TRBJ2-7, is DSGVTQTPKHLITATGQRVTLRCSPRSGDLSVYWYQQSLDQGLQFLIQYYNGEERAKGNILERFSAQQFPDLHSELNLSSLELGDSALYFCASSVEIGPTYEQYFGPGTRLTVT.

This clonotype has ten or more counts. This chain joins TRBV11-2 and TRBJ2-7; 8 nucleotides line up with TRBD1. From germline, CDR1 is SGHAT and CDR2 FQNNGV. The CDR3 totals 17 residues. J gave up 4 bases and V 5 bases, and 16 bases lay outside the gene matches. The CDR3 protein is CASSPTSGTGKLYEQYF. Here the CDR3 DNA reads TGTGCCAGCAGCCCCACCTCCGGGACAGGAAAACTTTACGAGCAGTACTTC.

This clonotype turned up a few times. This CDR3 is CATSDPTYNYGYTF. The CDR3 nucleotides are TGTGCCACCAGTGACCCGACTTATAACTATGGCTACACCTTC. V is TRBV24-1 and J is TRBJ1-2; D is unclear. CDR1 is KGHDR, CDR2 SFDVKD, per germline. V lost 4 bases and J lost 1, with 9 bases in between. This CDR3 region has 14 residues.

There are many counts of this clonotype. The gene calls are TRBV5-5 and TRBJ1-5; D not resolved. CDR1 is SGHKS and CDR2 is YYEKEE in the germline V gene (reference sequence). The V and J ends lost 4 bases and 0 bases respectively, with 5 bases between them. CDR3 length: 13 residues. CDR3: CASSVDSNQPQHF. CDR3 bases: TGTGCCAGCAGCGTGGATAGCAATCAGCCCCAGCATTTT. Full variable domain (remainder filled in from reference TRBV5-5 and TRBJ1-5): DAGVTQSPTHLIKTRGQQVTLRCSPISGHKSVSWYQQVLGQGPQFIFQYYEKEERGRGNFPDRFSARQFPNYSSELNVNALLLGDSALYLCASSVDSNQPQHFGDGTRLSIL.

This clonotype was picked up many times. The J gene is TRBJ2-3, the V gene TRBV6-2 or TRBV6-3; D gene unclear. Trimming stripped 0 bases from V and 0 bases from J, with 13 bases between. CDR1 is MNHEY and CDR2 is SVGEGT in the germline V gene. The CDR3 loop spans 17 amino acids. The CDR3 DNA reads as TGTGCCAGCAGTTACTCGAATGTCGGCGCGAGCACAGATACGCAGTATTTT. Its translation is CASSYSNVGASTDTQYF.

This clonotype was counted at least ten times. The chain has TRBV7-2 and TRBJ2-3, with D tentatively TRBD1 or TRBD2 (6 bases each). Deletions cut 1 base from V and 7 bases from J, with 12 bases between. Germline CDR1 SGHTA, CDR2 FQGNSA. CDR3 length equals 14 residues. The CDR3 DNA reads as TGTGCCAGCAGCTTAGTATGGGGGGCGAATACGCAGTATTTT. Protein: CASSLVWGANTQYF.

The chain combines TRBV2 with TRBJ2-7; D uncertain. Germline V gene sequence: CDR1 SNHLY, CDR2 FYNNEI. There are 13 residues in the CDR3. The V and J ends lost 5 bases and 0 bases respectively, with 8 bases between them. The CDR3 spells CASSTFDSYEQYF. The CDR3 bases are TGTGCCAGCAGTACCTTCGACTCCTACGAGCAGTACTTC.

This clonotype has at least ten counts. The gene calls are TRBV10-3 and TRBJ1-4; possibly TRBD1 for D (5 bases). CDR1 is ENHRY, CDR2 SYGVKD, per germline. V shed 10 bases and J shed 4 bases, with 19 bases lying between them. This CDR3 comprises 15 residues. As DNA, the CDR3 is TGTGCCACCCGGGACTGGAAAATATTTAATGAAAAACTGTTTTTT. It translates to CATRDWKIFNEKLFF.

This clonotype was counted ten times or more. The chain links TRBV6-4 to TRBJ2-3; no clear D gene. The CDR3 has 13 amino acids. V lost 4 bases to trimming and J lost 6 bases, with 11 bases between them. Germline CDR1 MRHNA, CDR2 SNTAGT. In DNA, the CDR3 is TGTGCCAGCAGTGGCTCCCTCGGGGATACGCAGTATTTT. This codes for CASSGSLGDTQYF.

This clonotype was recorded only once. The rearrangement joins TRBV27 to TRBJ2-5, with D perhaps matching TRBD2 (7 bases). The CDR3 has 12 residues. V was trimmed by 8 bases and J by 5 bases, leaving 12 bases between them. The germline V gene encodes CDR1 MNHEY and CDR2 SMNVEV (reference sequence). The CDR3 DNA sequence: TGTGCCAGCGGGGGGGCTCTTGAGACCCAGTACTTC. Amino acid sequence: CASGGALETQYF.

This chain uses TRBV7-3 with TRBJ2-2, with D unclear. V was cut by 2 bases and J by 7 bases, with 8 bases left in between. The V gene's germline CDR1 is SGHTA and CDR2 FQGTGA. The CDR3 runs to 13 residues. CDR3 loop: CASSLGPSGELFF. The DNA of the CDR3 is TGTGCCAGCAGCTTAGGCCCTAGCGGGGAGCTGTTTTTT.

The chain recombines TRBV29-1 with TRBJ2-7, with 7 bases matching TRBD1. The CDR3 contains 11 residues. The trim removed 6 bases at V and 6 bases at J, leaving 5 bases unmatched. The V gene's germline CDR1 is SQVTM and CDR2 ANQGSEA. DNA of the CDR3: TGCAGCGTGGAGACAGGGTCCGAGCAGTACTTC. As protein: CSVETGSEQYF.

The V and J genes are TRBV29-1 and TRBJ2-5, with 9 nucleotides matching TRBD2. Germline trimming cut 7 bases from V and 1 base from J; bases unmatched to any gene: 10. Germline V gives CDR1 SQVTM, CDR2 ANQGSEA. The CDR3 loop spans 15 amino acids. CDR3 nucleotide sequence: TGCAGCGGCCGTGGGCTAGCGGGGAGCCAAGAGACCCAGTACTTC. Translation gives CSGRGLAGSQETQYF.

This clonotype was observed many times. CDR3 coding DNA: TGCGCCAGCAGCCAAGAGCCCGGACCGGCGGGCTACACCTTC. The encoded protein is CASSQEPGPAGYTF. The chain links TRBV4-3 to TRBJ1-2; D unclear. The V and J ends lost 0 bases and 8 bases respectively, with 13 bases between them. Germline CDR1 LGHNA, CDR2 YSLEER. This CDR3 has 14 amino acids.

To note about this clonotype: A much larger clone lies one base from this, so it may be a read error. The gene calls are TRBV6-2 or TRBV6-3 and TRBJ2-3; D ambiguous. Per germline, CDR1 MNHEY and CDR2 SVGEGT. The CDR3 consists of 15 residues. CDR3 bases: TGTACCAGCAGTCCACCCCCCACTATAGGATTCGTGCAGTATTTT. Translation: CTSSPPPTIGFVQYF.

This rearrangement joins TRBV7-2 to TRBJ2-7; either TRBD1 or TRBD2 may supply D (5 bases each). Deletions cut 2 bases from V and 0 bases from J, with 11 bases between. The CDR3 is 15 residues long. The germline V gene encodes CDR1 SGHTA and CDR2 FQGNSA. CDR3: CASSLCPGASYEQYF. The CDR3 region has the DNA TGTGCCAGCAGCTTATGCCCCGGGGCCTCCTACGAGCAGTACTTC.

As regards this clonotype: One end of the junction varies from germline; a read error may be responsible. The rearrangement joins TRBV7-2 to TRBJ1-1, with D uncertain. CDR3 length equals 13 residues. CDR1 and CDR2 (germline): SGHTA, FQGNSA. CDR3 sequence (DNA): TGTGCCAGCAGCCAACTCTCGAACACTGGAGCTTTCTTT. It encodes CASSQLSNTGAFF.

This clonotype appeared many times. This sequence joins TRBV12-3 or TRBV12-4 and TRBJ1-2, with D possibly being TRBD1 (6 bases). CDR3 length: 14 amino acids. Trimming took off 4 bases at V and 4 bases at J, with 13 bases between the two ends. The CDR3 reads CASSSNRVGYGYTF. The CDR3 nucleotides are TGTGCCAGCAGTTCAAACAGGGTTGGCTATGGCTACACCTTC.

This clonotype was seen only once. This chain connects TRBV29-1 to TRBJ2-3; tentative D call: TRBD1 (6 bases). Trimming took 4 bases from V and 2 from J, leaving 10 bases between them. This CDR3 is built from 13 residues. The germline V gene has CDR1 SQVTM and CDR2 ANQGSEA. CDR3 loop: CSVVGQYTDTQYF. The CDR3 nucleotides read TGCAGCGTTGTCGGACAGTACACAGATACGCAGTATTTT.

As for this clonotype: A much more abundant neighbour one base away suggests this may be a read error. This chain uses TRBV20-1 with TRBJ2-2; perhaps TRBD2 as D (6 bases). V gave up 2 bases and J gave up 6 bases, with 13 bases separating them. This CDR3 is 14 amino acids long. Germline-derived CDR1 and CDR2 are DFQATT and SNEGSKA (reference sequence). CDR3 sequence (DNA): TGCAGTGCTAGATTTACGGGGGTCTCCGGGGAGCTGTTTTTT. It codes for CSARFTGVSGELFF.

This chain joins TRBV19 and TRBJ1-5; D possibly corresponds to TRBD1 (5 bases). The CDR3 totals 14 residues. Germline CDR1 and CDR2: LNHDA and SQIVND (reference sequence). Trimming removed 7 bases at V and 0 bases at J, with 10 bases between. The chain's CDR3 is CASTTVYSNQPQHF. The CDR3 DNA follows: TGTGCCAGTACGACAGTGTATAGCAATCAGCCCCAGCATTTT.

CDR3 nucleotide sequence: TGTGCCAGCAGCTTAGAGGTAACAGGGAGCTATGGCTACACCTTC. Residues: CASSLEVTGSYGYTF. The chain has TRBV7-9 and TRBJ1-2; tentative D call: TRBD1 (6 bases). CDR3 length: 15 amino acids. Trimming removed 1 base from V and 4 bases from J, with 13 bases in between. Germline CDR1 SEHNR, CDR2 FQNEAQ (reference sequence).

The gene calls are TRBV2 and TRBJ2-3; TRBD2 matches 9 bases. The V segment lost 2 bases and the J segment 6 bases; nucleotides outside the gene matches: 6. The germline gives CDR1 SNHLY, CDR2 FYNNEI. CDR3 length: 15 residues. CDR3 sequence (DNA): TGTGCCAGCAGTGAAAATAGTGCGGGGGGGGATACGCAGTATTTT. Protein sequence: CASSENSAGGDTQYF.

V gene TRBV29-1 combines with J gene TRBJ1-2, with D perhaps matching TRBD1 (5 bases). This CDR3 is 12 amino acids long. V was clipped by 4 bases and J by 7 bases, with 13 bases between them. Germline V gene data show CDR1 as SQVTM and CDR2 as ANQGSEA. CDR3 nucleotides: TGCAGCGTTGTTATAGGGGTCGTTGGCTACACCTTC. Its protein product is CSVVIGVVGYTF.

This clonotype was seen once. The rearrangement joins TRBV20-1 to TRBJ2-3; no definite D call. The V gene's germline CDR1 is DFQATT and CDR2 SNEGSKA (reference sequence). The germline V and J ends were trimmed by 0 bases and 4 bases, with 5 bases remaining between them. The CDR3 runs 12 residues. The chain's CDR3 is CSARDAPDTQYF. In nucleotides, the CDR3 is TGCAGTGCTAGAGATGCCCCAGATACGCAGTATTTT.

The gene calls are TRBV19 and TRBJ1-2; D gene uncertain. Germline V CDR1 and CDR2: LNHDA, SQIVND (reference sequence). The CDR3 has 14 residues. V was trimmed by 5 bases and J by 4 bases, leaving 14 bases between them. The CDR3 bases are TGTGCCAGTAGTCCAGCCTTCCCCGGCTATGGCTACACCTTC. Its protein product is CASSPAFPGYGYTF.

This clonotype showed up many times. The chain recombines TRBV4-2 with TRBJ2-7; D is unresolved. The length of the CDR3 is 15 residues. The V end lost 1 base, the J end lost 2 bases, and 12 bases lay between the germline ends. Germline CDR1 and CDR2: LGHNA and YNFKEQ. The chain's CDR3 is CASSQAFSLTYEQYF. The CDR3 DNA reads TGTGCCAGCAGCCAAGCGTTTAGCTTAACCTACGAGCAGTACTTC.

This clonotype was counted a few times. The chain has TRBV19 and TRBJ1-2; possibly TRBD1 for D (5 bases). V lost 2 bases, J lost 5 bases, and 12 bases lay in between. Germline-derived CDR1 and CDR2 are LNHDA and SQIVND (reference sequence). CDR3 length: 14 amino acids. This CDR3 is CASSIRWGPYGYTF. The CDR3 nucleotides read TGTGCCAGTAGTATACGCTGGGGCCCTTATGGCTACACCTTC.